The 14 T cell receptor beta chains reported below all come from one sample, sequenced in a study of cytomegalovirus exposure and HLA in healthy donors. PCR amplification relied on 60 Vbeta primers (plus 13 Jbeta primers). The repertoire was sequenced with immunoSEQ multiplex PCR; TCRdb's copy has only in-frame clones and lacks some. This sample yields 180,000 or so clones, of which approximately 84% are seen a single time; about 2.6% belongs to the top ten. The sequenced material came from PBMCs. The source of these receptors is a female donor in good health and CMV-seronegative.

Concerning this clone: Other nucleotide sequences in the sample specify the same CDR3. V is TRBV5-1 and J is TRBJ1-1, with D unclear. The CDR3 runs 14 residues. From germline, CDR1 is SGHRS and CDR2 YFSETQ. V was trimmed by 0 bases and J by 1 base, leaving 7 bases between them. In DNA, the CDR3 is TGCGCCAGCAGCTTGGCCCCGGGGAACACTGAAGCTTTCTTT. This encodes CASSLAPGNTEAFF.

The chain joins TRBV2 to TRBJ2-2; D is ambiguous. V was cut by 2 bases and J by 7 bases, with 11 bases left in between. Germline CDR1 SNHLY, CDR2 FYNNEI. The CDR3 is 14 amino acids. CDR3 sequence (DNA): TGTGCCAGCAGTGAACTCCTTCCTTACGGGGAGCTGTTTTTT. Translating it yields CASSELLPYGELFF.

This chain links TRBV10-3 with TRBJ2-7; D not resolved. The V gene's germline CDR1 is ENHRY and CDR2 SYGVKD. The CDR3 contains 13 residues. The V end lost 7 bases, the J end lost 7 bases, and 17 bases lay between the germline ends. CDR3 protein: CAIMGLGTREQYF. CDR3 DNA: TGTGCCATCATGGGTCTTGGAACGAGGGAGCAGTACTTC.

The chain links TRBV5-1 to TRBJ2-1; D might be TRBD1 (6 bases). Per germline, CDR1 SGHRS and CDR2 YFSETQ. V was clipped by 2 bases and J by 9 bases, with 12 bases between them. The CDR3 sequence is 13 residues long. As DNA, the CDR3 is TGCGCCAGCAGCTTACCGGGACAAGGTGAGCAGTTCTTC. Translated: CASSLPGQGEQFF.

The rearrangement uses TRBV14 and TRBJ2-1, with D possibly TRBD2 on 5 matching bases. Germline CDR1 and CDR2: SGHDN and FVKESK. This CDR3 is 15 amino acids long. Trimming shortened V by 0 bases and J by 4 bases, and 10 bases separated the two germline ends. CDR3 nucleotides: TGTGCCAGCAGCCAAGATTTGACTATATACAATGAGCAGTTCTTC. This encodes CASSQDLTIYNEQFF. The whole variable domain, filled in from reference TRBV14 and TRBJ2-1, reads EAGVTQFPSHSVIEKGQTVTLRCDPISGHDNLYWYRRVMGKEIKFLLHFVKESKQDESGMPNNRFLAERTGGTYSTLKVQPAELEDSGVYFCASSQDLTIYNEQFFGPGTRLTVL.

This clone was recorded a few times. The junction departs from the called germline gene at one end, perhaps through a read error. The chain carries TRBV27 and TRBJ2-7; 9 bases match TRBD1. In germline, CDR1 is MNHEY, CDR2 SMNVEV (reference sequence). The CDR3 extends over 13 amino acids. CDR3 in DNA: TGTGCCAGCAGGTTATATGGACAGGGGGAGCAGTACTTC. It yields the protein CASRLYGQGEQYF.

The CDR3 DNA is TGTGCCAGCAGTGACAGACTAGCGGCCTCCTACAATGAGCAGTTCTTC. This translates into CASSDRLAASYNEQFF. This sequence joins TRBV9 and TRBJ2-1, with 9 bases that match TRBD2. The CDR3 sequence is 16 residues long. Germline V lookup: CDR1 SGDLS, CDR2 YYNGEE. The junction had 6 bases not matched to a gene; V was cut back by 5 bases and J by 0 bases.

V is TRBV28 and J is TRBJ1-1; 8 bases align to TRBD1. Unmatched junction bases numbered 3, after V lost 6 bases and J lost 3 bases. The CDR3 runs to 13 residues. CDR1 is MDHEN and CDR2 is SYDVKM in the germline V gene. CDR3 bases: TGTGCCAGCAGCTGGACAGGGTACACTGAAGCTTTCTTT. It codes for CASSWTGYTEAFF.

This clone has a single count. The chain employs TRBV15 and TRBJ2-7, with TRBD1 matching over 7 bases. V gave up 0 bases and J gave up 3 bases; unmatched junction bases: 5. The germline V gene has CDR1 LNHNV and CDR2 YYDKDF (reference sequence). This CDR3 has 15 amino acids. CDR3 in amino acids: CATSRERQGDYEQYF. The CDR3 DNA is TGTGCCACCAGCAGAGAACGCCAGGGGGACTACGAGCAGTACTTC.

The chain uses TRBV11-3 and TRBJ2-7; 9 positions agree with TRBD1. The CDR3 runs to 15 residues. V shed 2 bases and J 3 bases; nucleotides not matched to a gene: 5. CDR1 is SGHNT and CDR2 is YENEEA in the germline V gene. The CDR3 nucleotides read TGTGCCAGCAGCTTACGCTCGGGACAGGGCTACGAGCAGTACTTC. Translated: CASSLRSGQGYEQYF.

This chain links TRBV7-9 with TRBJ2-3; the D gene is possibly TRBD2 (5 bases). The length of the CDR3 is 12 residues. V lost 9 bases, J lost 0 bases, and 7 bases lay in between. The germline V gene has CDR1 SEHNR and CDR2 FQNEAQ (reference sequence). The CDR3 region is CARGGSTDTQYF. In DNA form, the CDR3 reads TGTGCCAGGGGCGGGAGCACAGATACGCAGTATTTT.

J is TRBJ2-1 and V is TRBV7-3; 11 bases line up with TRBD2. Germline CDR1 reads SGHTA; CDR2 reads FQGTGA. The ends lost 4 bases at V and 9 bases at J; junction bases unmatched: 5. The CDR3 covers 14 residues. The CDR3 loop is CASSSRLAGTEQFF. The CDR3 bases are TGTGCCAGCAGCTCTCGACTAGCGGGGACTGAGCAGTTCTTC. The complete variable domain, with remaining parts taken from reference TRBV7-3 and TRBJ2-1, reads GAGVSQTPSNKVTEKGKYVELRCDPISGHTALYWYRQSLGQGPEFLIYFQGTGAADDSGLPNDRFFAVRPEGSVSTLKIQRTERGDSAVYLCASSSRLAGTEQFFGPGTRLTVL.

This clone appeared once. The V and J genes are TRBV5-1 and TRBJ1-2; D is ambiguous. CDR3 length: 14 amino acids. The V end was cut by 0 bases, the J end by 1 base, with 7 bases between. Looked up from germline, CDR1 is SGHRS and CDR2 is YFSETQ. DNA for the CDR3: TGCGCCAGCAGCTTGGACAGCCTTAACTATGGCTACACCTTC. Amino acids: CASSLDSLNYGYTF.

The gene calls are TRBV4-2 and TRBJ2-3; D is perhaps TRBD2 (6 bases). V shed 5 bases and J shed 5 bases, with 14 bases lying between them. The CDR3 sequence is 14 residues long. The germline gives CDR1 LGHNA, CDR2 YNFKEQ. The DNA of the CDR3 is TGTGCCAGCAGCACGCGGCGGGAAGGAGATACGCAGTATTTT. Translated: CASSTRREGDTQYF.